Here is one T cell receptor beta chain with its context. The sample is drawn from a study of blood T cell repertoires in COVID-19. Across the whole study: The origin of the acute and convalescent COVID-19 samples was the United States, Italy and Spain. In each case, the material was cDNA or gDNA derived from T cells, B-cell-depleted T cells, or PBMCs.

Per the original data handling: Nucleated cell counts were estimated from reference gene primer amplification. The protocol was immunoSEQ multiplex PCR, while the TCRdb copy is restricted to in-frame clones and leaves out a portion. The V and J calls and clone size come from that table; D and trimming were worked out from the DNA. The table has about 210,000 clones, approximately 89% seen once. Germline V gene sequence: CDR1 MNHEY, CDR2 SVGAGI. The CDR3 runs 15 residues. The V end was cut by 8 bases, the J end by 0 bases, with 11 bases between. This sequence originates from a woman aged 40-49 years with acute or convalescent COVID-19. The chain combines TRBV6-5 with TRBJ2-6; D uncertain. Sequencing was carried out using peripheral blood. The CDR3 region has the DNA TGTGCCAGCTTCCGCCCGGGCTCTGGGGCCAACGTCCTGACTTTC. It encodes CASFRPGSGANVLTF.